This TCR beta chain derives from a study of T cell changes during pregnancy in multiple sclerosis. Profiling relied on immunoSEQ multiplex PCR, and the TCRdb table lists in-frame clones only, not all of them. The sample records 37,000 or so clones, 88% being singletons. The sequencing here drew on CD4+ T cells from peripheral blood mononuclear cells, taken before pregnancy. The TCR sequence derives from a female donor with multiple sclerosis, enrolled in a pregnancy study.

CDR3 loop: CASSGRGSGNTIYF. CDR3 DNA sequence: TGTGCCAGCAGTGGTCGAGGGTCTGGAAACACCATATATTTT. The chain links TRBV2 to TRBJ1-3; D ambiguous. Trimming shortened V by 4 bases and J by 1 base, and 8 bases separated the two germline ends. Germline V lookup: CDR1 SNHLY, CDR2 FYNNEI. The CDR3 runs to 14 residues.